This TCR beta chain came from a study of liver allograft versus peripheral blood T cells. Looking at the study overall: Transplanted livers held T cell receptor repertoires, and these were compared with repertoires in recipients' peripheral blood. General observations from the study: The authors reported that T cell receptor repertoires inside liver allografts differed from those in peripheral blood.

Sample share makes this clonotype medium-sized. Its target is unknown. CDR1 SGHTA and CDR2 FQGNSA come from the germline V gene. Trimming cost V 1 base and J 7 bases, with 14 bases left between them. This CDR3 comprises 14 residues. TCRdb used MiXCR to reprocess the reads, holding one entry per CDR3 protein. The repertoire holds roughly 3,700 distinct CDR3 sequences, approximately 15% seen once, with roughly a fifth in the top ten. The receptor was derived from a human patient who had a liver transplant. The graft donor may account for some of the T cells. The V call is TRBV7-2, the J call TRBJ2-7, with no clear D. In DNA, the CDR3 is TGTGCCAGCAGCTTAGGTCCCCTCTTGGGGGAGCAGTACTTC. It codes for CASSLGPLLGEQYF.